The 13 T cell receptor beta chains in this list originate from one sample, sequenced in a study of cytomegalovirus exposure and HLA in healthy donors (TCRdb year 2017). Library generation was performed with the immunoSEQ multiplex PCR assay. The clones in this table, taken by TCRdb from immuneACCESS, are in-frame only. Not every clone is retained; where verified, under half of the shortfall comes from an unresolved V gene, and the cause of the rest is unknown. The sample table lists about 130,000 clones, 89% of them with a count of one. The ten biggest clones cover less than 1.5% of the sample. The source material was PBMCs. The receptor set was obtained from a young woman in good health and CMV-seronegative.

The chain recombines TRBV4-1 with TRBJ2-6; D is ambiguous. Trimming shortened V by 0 bases and J by 4 bases, and 10 bases separated the two germline ends. The length of the CDR3 is 16 residues. The germline CDR1 and CDR2 sequences are MGHRA and YSYEKL. This CDR3 is CASSQDEDPGANVLTF. As DNA, the CDR3 is TGCGCCAGCAGCCAAGATGAGGATCCCGGGGCCAACGTCCTGACTTTC.

This chain connects TRBV7-9 to TRBJ2-7, with TRBD2 identical over 13 bases. This CDR3 is built from 17 residues. Germline lookup yields CDR1 SEHNR and CDR2 FQNEAQ (reference sequence). With 5 bases clipped from V and 2 bases from J, the junction kept 9 bases outside the gene matches. CDR3 sequence reads: CASSLTSGRAVAYEQYF. The CDR3 coding sequence is TGTGCCAGCAGCCTCACTAGCGGGAGGGCCGTGGCCTACGAGCAGTACTTC. Filled out from reference TRBV7-9 and TRBJ2-7, the complete variable domain reads DTGVSQNPRHKITKRGQNVTFRCDPISEHNRLYWYRQTLGQGPEFLTYFQNEAQLEKSRLLSDRFSAERPKGSFSTLEIQRTEQGDSAMYLCASSLTSGRAVAYEQYFGPGTRLTVT.

The V gene is TRBV5-6, the J gene TRBJ1-2; D remains ambiguous. Trimming cost V 4 bases and J 8 bases, with 15 bases left between them. This CDR3 region has 13 residues. The V gene's germline CDR1 is SGHDT and CDR2 YYEEEE. CDR3 sequence: CASSTAGMGGYTF. CDR3 DNA sequence: TGTGCCAGCAGCACCGCGGGGATGGGGGGCTACACCTTC.

The genes are TRBV6-5 and TRBJ2-1; 8 positions match TRBD1. CDR1 is MNHEY, CDR2 SVGAGI, per germline. J lost 3 bases, V lost 4 bases, and 5 bases had no gene match. This CDR3 is 15 amino acids long. The CDR3 region has the DNA TGTGCCAGCAGTTCACCGGGACAGGTCTACAATGAGCAGTTCTTC. Encoded protein: CASSSPGQVYNEQFF.

The count of this clone is one. CDR3 sequence (DNA): TGTGCAAGTCGCTTTTGCGGGGGGGGTTTCTACGAGCAGTACGTC. Translation gives CASRFCGGGFYEQYV. The chain joins TRBV12-2 to TRBJ2-7; TRBD2, the D gene given by the table, was not confirmed from the DNA. TRBV12-2 is a known pseudogene. This CDR3 is built from 15 residues.

The V and J genes are TRBV7-2 and TRBJ2-2, with 7 nucleotides matching TRBD2. Trimming took 10 bases from V and 3 from J; bases not matched to a gene: 14. Germline-derived CDR1 and CDR2 are SGHTA and FQGNSA. CDR3 length equals 16 residues. CDR3 nucleotide sequence: TGTGCCAACAGAAATCCAGGACTAGATGACACCGGGGAGCTGTTTTTT. Translation: CANRNPGLDDTGELFF.

The V and J genes are TRBV11-2 and TRBJ1-1, with D unresolved. Per germline, CDR1 SGHAT and CDR2 FQNNGV. This CDR3 contains 13 residues. V lost 8 bases and J 0 bases, leaving 10 bases between the germline ends. CDR3 sequence: CASLPRVNTEAFF. In DNA form, the CDR3 reads TGTGCCAGCCTTCCACGAGTGAACACTGAAGCTTTCTTT.

The V and J genes are TRBV27 and TRBJ1-6; TRBD1 might be the D (5 bases). The CDR3 has 16 amino acids. The germline V gene has CDR1 MNHEY and CDR2 SMNVEV (reference sequence). V was clipped by 5 bases and J by 0 bases, with 11 bases between them. Written as DNA, the CDR3 is TGTGCCAGCAGTCCCTGGGGCCTCTCCTATAATTCACCCCTCCACTTT. Translation gives CASSPWGLSYNSPLHF.

The chain links TRBV6-4 to TRBJ2-1, with TRBD1 matching over 7 bases. Germline V gene sequence: CDR1 MRHNA, CDR2 SNTAGT. Trimming at V came to 3 bases and at J to 7 bases, leaving 9 bases not matched to a gene. There are 15 residues in the CDR3. CDR3 sequence: CASSEETGQGNEQFF. As DNA, the CDR3 is TGTGCCAGCAGTGAGGAGACAGGGCAAGGAAATGAGCAGTTCTTC.

This clone was found a few times. The rearrangement links TRBV5-4 to TRBJ1-2; 10 bases map to TRBD1. This CDR3 has 16 residues. Germline-derived CDR1 and CDR2 are SGHNT and YYREEE (reference sequence). Trimming took 0 bases from V and 8 from J; bases not matched to a gene: 10. The CDR3 protein is CASSLAVGTGVNGYTF. As DNA, the CDR3 is TGTGCCAGCAGCTTGGCCGTCGGGACAGGGGTAAACGGCTACACCTTC.

The chain combines TRBV7-9 with TRBJ2-7, with D perhaps matching TRBD2 (6 bases). The CDR3 has 12 amino acids. CDR1 and CDR2 from the germline V gene are SEHNR and FQNEAQ (reference sequence). V was shortened by 7 bases and J by 7 bases, with 14 bases between the two germline ends. The CDR3 protein is CASTKAREEQYF. As DNA, the CDR3 is TGTGCCAGCACCAAAGCCCGGGAGGAGCAGTACTTC.

This clone came up a few times. The chain uses TRBV19 and TRBJ1-1; a weak D match, TRBD1 (6 bases). From germline, CDR1 is LNHDA and CDR2 SQIVND (reference sequence). This CDR3 region has 14 residues. V dropped 1 base and J dropped 2 bases, with 8 bases sitting between them. The CDR3 loop is CASSIGQVNTEAFF. In DNA form, the CDR3 reads TGTGCCAGTAGTATAGGACAGGTTAACACTGAAGCTTTCTTT. The whole variable domain, filled in from reference TRBV19 and TRBJ1-1, reads DGGITQSPKYLFRKEGQNVTLSCEQNLNHDAMYWYRQDPGQGLRLIYYSQIVNDFQKGDIAEGYSVSREKKESFPLTVTSAQKNPTAFYLCASSIGQVNTEAFFGQGTRLTVV.

The chain combines TRBV6-1 with TRBJ1-2, with 7 bases lining up with TRBD1. V lost 3 bases, J lost 4 bases, and 8 bases stayed unmatched. The V gene's germline CDR1 is MNHNS and CDR2 SASEGT. The CDR3 consists of 15 residues. CDR3 residues: CASSDPDRLSYGYTF. Here the CDR3 DNA reads TGTGCCAGCAGTGACCCGGACAGGCTATCCTATGGCTACACCTTC.